A single T cell receptor beta chain is shown here with its context. These data belong to a study of blood T cell repertoires in COVID-19. Study-wide context: Italy, Spain and the United States were the sources of the convalescent and acute COVID-19 samples.

Authors' analysis steps: Scientists estimated how many nucleated cells there were by amplifying reference gene primers. Data came from immunoSEQ multiplex PCR; TCRdb stores just in-frame clones and leaves some out. The V and J calls and clone size are taken from that table; D and trimming were inferred from the DNA. The sample has approximately 220,000 clones; 80% to 90% are singletons. Those who participated ranged in age from roughly 18 to 89 years and resided in roughly 26 US areas. Sequencing was carried out using PBMCs or T cells enriched from blood (not recorded which). The source is a woman aged 18-35 years in a cohort exposed to, infected with or recovered from COVID-19 (not recorded which).

The CDR3 spells CASRIAGGGWNEQFF. CDR3 nucleotides: TGTGCCAGCAGGATCGCCGGGGGGGGGTGGAATGAGCAGTTCTTC. V usage is TRBV27 and J usage is TRBJ2-1; 8 bases align to TRBD2. Unmatched junction bases numbered 11, after V lost 6 bases and J lost 7 bases. This CDR3 has 15 residues. Germline lookup yields CDR1 MNHEY and CDR2 SMNVEV (reference sequence).